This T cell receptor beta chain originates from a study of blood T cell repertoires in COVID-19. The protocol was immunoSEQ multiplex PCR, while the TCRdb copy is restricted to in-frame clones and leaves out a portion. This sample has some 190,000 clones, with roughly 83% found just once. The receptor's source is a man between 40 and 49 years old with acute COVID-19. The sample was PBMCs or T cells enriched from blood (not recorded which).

The CDR3 region is CAIRGATGELFF. The CDR3 DNA follows: TGTGCCATCAGGGGGGCCACCGGGGAGCTGTTTTTT. The chain links TRBV10-3 to TRBJ2-2; TRBD1 might be the D (6 bases). Deletions cut 6 bases from V and 4 bases from J, with 6 bases between. This CDR3 is 12 amino acids long. Germline V gives CDR1 ENHRY, CDR2 SYGVKD.